This TCR beta chain stems from a study of cytomegalovirus exposure and HLA in healthy donors. CDR3 size: 16 residues. V lost 3 bases and J 0 bases, leaving 11 bases between the germline ends. Germline CDR1 MRHNA, CDR2 SNTAGT. With 60 Vbeta and 13 Jbeta primers, the PCR was carried out. Sequenced by immunoSEQ multiplex PCR; TCRdb stores in-frame clones only, minus some. Its listing shows 130,000 or so clones. These donors counted as nominally healthy when sampled, but unrecorded immune exposures were likely. The sequenced sample was PBMCs. The sequence was collected from a woman in her late teens or twenties in good health and CMV-seronegative. The chain carries TRBV6-4 and TRBJ2-2, with D possibly being TRBD2 (5 bases). CDR3 sequence: CASSERRVTNTGELFF. The CDR3 region has the DNA TGTGCCAGCAGTGAACGGCGGGTGACGAACACCGGGGAGCTGTTTTTT.